One sample yielded the 15 T cell receptor beta chains listed below, sequenced in a study of post-analysis software for immune sequencing data. Findings and limits, study-wide: There were five TRBV segments more frequent in patients than controls, and TRBV5-6, TRBV5-1 and TRBV20-1 were among them.

Their antigen targets remain unknown. The library was made from cDNA and included unique molecular identifiers. TCRdb independently ran MiXCR on the PCR reads; one entry per CDR3 protein. The table records hundreds of thousands of distinct CDR3 sequences, roughly 45% of them present only once. The sequenced sample was blood. These receptor sequences come from a girl aged 10 to 17 with multiple sclerosis.

This clonotype came up a few times. The V call is TRBV27, the J call TRBJ1-2; D gene uncertain. The CDR3 loop spans 13 amino acids. Germline lookup yields CDR1 MNHEY and CDR2 SMNVEV (reference sequence). V was trimmed by 3 bases and J by 8 bases, leaving 13 bases between them. The CDR3: CASSLNSLVGYTF. The CDR3 DNA reads as TGTGCCAGCAGTTTGAACAGCCTGGTGGGCTACACCTTC.

This clonotype occurred a few times. J is TRBJ2-6 and V is TRBV5-1, with 7 bases identical to TRBD2. The CDR3 is 15 residues long. V gave up 1 base and J gave up 6 bases; unmatched junction bases: 4. CDR1 and CDR2 (germline): SGHRS, YFSETQ. The CDR3 region has the DNA TGCGCCAGCAGCTTGCGGGGGGAGAAGGCCAACGTCCTGACTTTC. As protein: CASSLRGEKANVLTF. Drawing the rest from reference TRBV5-1 and TRBJ2-6, the complete variable domain is KAGVTQTPRYLIKTRGQQVTLSCSPISGHRSVSWYQQTPGQGLQFLFEYFSETQRNKGNFPGRFSGRQFSNSRSEMNVSTLELGDSALYLCASSLRGEKANVLTFGAGSRLTVL.

CDR3 coding DNA: TGTGCCATCAGCTTCGGGACTAGAGGGGAAGATACGCAGTATTTT. This translates into CAISFGTRGEDTQYF. The genes are TRBV10-3 and TRBJ2-3; 8 positions agree with TRBD2. This CDR3 is built from 15 residues. V gave up 6 bases and J gave up 5 bases; unmatched junction bases: 10. The germline V gene encodes CDR1 ENHRY and CDR2 SYGVKD.

The chain joins TRBV12-3 or TRBV12-4 to TRBJ2-5; D is perhaps TRBD1 (6 bases). The CDR3 sequence is 13 residues long. Trimming stripped 6 bases from V and 7 bases from J, with 15 bases between. CDR3 coding DNA: TGTGCCAGCAGCTTGACAGGTTGGGGGACCCAGTACTTC. Encoded protein: CASSLTGWGTQYF.

The sample holds a few counts of this clonotype. CDR3 protein: CSARDLRGYTF. In DNA form, the CDR3 reads TGCAGTGCTAGAGATCTAAGGGGCTACACCTTC. V gene TRBV20-1 combines with J gene TRBJ1-2; D not certain. There are 11 residues in the CDR3. V lost 0 bases to trimming and J lost 8 bases, with 7 bases between them. CDR1 is DFQATT, CDR2 SNEGSKA, per germline (reference sequence).

V gene TRBV12-3 or TRBV12-4 combines with J gene TRBJ2-1; 7 bases agree with TRBD2. Trimming took 1 base from V and 8 from J; bases not matched to a gene: 2. The CDR3 is made up of 13 amino acids. Written as DNA, the CDR3 is TGTGCCAGCAGTTTAGTGGGAGGGCATGAGCAGTTCTTC. Amino acid sequence: CASSLVGGHEQFF.

This clonotype was recorded a few times. The J gene is TRBJ2-1, the V gene TRBV12-3 or TRBV12-4, with a weak D call TRBD2 (5 bases). The ends were cut back, 3 bases at V and 4 bases at J, with 10 bases in the middle. This CDR3 is built from 14 residues. The CDR3 DNA follows: TGTGCCAGCAGTTTGAGTAGCGCTTACAATGAGCAGTTCTTC. Translation: CASSLSSAYNEQFF.

V and J are TRBV7-2 and TRBJ1-2, with TRBD1 matching 8 bases. V dropped 1 base and J dropped 2; count of bases not matched to a gene: 12. CDR3 length equals 18 residues. The germline CDR1 and CDR2 sequences are SGHTA and FQGNSA. In DNA, the CDR3 is TGTGCCAGCAGCTTAGTGAGTGGGGGACAGGCAACGAACTATGGCTACACCTTC. Protein sequence: CASSLVSGGQATNYGYTF. Complete variable domain (other parts from reference TRBV7-2 and TRBJ1-2): GAGVSQSPSNKVTEKGKDVELRCDPISGHTALYWYRQSLGQGLEFLIYFQGNSAPDKSGLPSDRFSAERTGGSVSTLTIQRTQQEDSAVYLCASSLVSGGQATNYGYTFGSGTRLTVV.

Concerning this clonotype itself: Since no conserved phenylalanine or tryptophan closes the CDR3, a read error is the likely cause. The DNA is omitted, as the CDR3 cannot be located on it reliably, and the CDR3 follows TCRdb's listing. This sequence joins TRBV20-1 and TRBJ2-1; no DNA check was done on the table's D call, TRBD1. Germline V lookup: CDR1 DFQATT, CDR2 SNEGSKA (reference sequence). Ends included, the CDR3 has 17 residues. CDR3 sequence: CSAREPQGARFGYTFGS.

In its sample, this clonotype was seen once. The chain's CDR3 is CASSVGQLETQYF. CDR3 bases: TGTGCCAGCAGCGTAGGCCAGCTAGAGACCCAGTACTTC. The chain carries TRBV9 and TRBJ2-5; D unclear. Trimming shortened V by 0 bases and J by 4 bases, and 7 bases separated the two germline ends. The germline V gene has CDR1 SGDLS and CDR2 YYNGEE. The length of the CDR3 is 13 residues.

This clonotype was seen a few times. The rearrangement uses TRBV5-1 and TRBJ2-7; weak D call: TRBD1 (7 bases). The CDR3 contains 16 residues. The germline CDR1 and CDR2 sequences are SGHRS and YFSETQ. The V and J ends lost 0 bases and 1 base respectively, with 14 bases between them. CDR3 nucleotides: TGCGCCAGCAGCTTGGGAACGACAGGGAGGTCCTACGAGCAGTACTTC. Encoded protein: CASSLGTTGRSYEQYF.

This clonotype was observed a few times. The V gene is TRBV25-1, the J gene TRBJ2-5; D may be TRBD1 (5 bases). The J call could be wrong; TRBJ2-7 is a better fit for the DNA end. Germline V gene sequence: CDR1 MGHDK, CDR2 SYGVNS. The CDR3 runs to 14 residues. CDR3 in amino acids: CASSESLTATEQYF. Written as DNA, the CDR3 is TGTGCCAGCAGTGAATCGCTGACAGCCACCGAGCAGTACTTC.

This clonotype was observed once. The rearrangement uses TRBV12-3 or TRBV12-4 and TRBJ2-3; D uncertain. V was cut by 5 bases and J by 1 base, with 13 bases left in between. The CDR3 extends over 15 amino acids. The CDR3 spells CASSRCLRGTDTQYF. CDR3 DNA: TGTGCCAGCAGTCGCTGCCTGCGAGGCACAGATACGCAGTATTTT.

In its sample, this clonotype was seen many times. The chain combines TRBV4-2 with TRBJ2-5; possibly TRBD1 or TRBD2 for D (5 bases each). The germline CDR1 and CDR2 sequences are LGHNA and YNFKEQ. V lost 3 bases and J 0 bases, leaving 20 bases between the germline ends. CDR3 length equals 18 residues. Written as DNA, the CDR3 is TGTGCCAGCAGCCAGGGTCCCGCCAGGGAGAGATACCAAGAGACCCAGTACTTC. Protein sequence: CASSQGPARERYQETQYF.

This clonotype was counted between two and nine times. This chain joins TRBV7-9 and TRBJ2-4; 7 nucleotides agree with TRBD1. After removal of 5 bases from V and 3 bases from J, the junction contained 7 bases not matched to a gene. Looked up from germline, CDR1 is SEHNR and CDR2 is FQNEAQ (reference sequence). The CDR3 covers 15 residues. CDR3 in amino acids: CASSGRQGGKNIQYF. As DNA, the CDR3 is TGTGCCAGCAGCGGTAGACAGGGTGGCAAAAACATTCAGTACTTC. Combining the CDR3 with reference TRBV7-9 and TRBJ2-4 gives the whole variable domain DTGVSQNPRHKITKRGQNVTFRCDPISEHNRLYWYRQTLGQGPEFLTYFQNEAQLEKSRLLSDRFSAERPKGSFSTLEIQRTEQGDSAMYLCASSGRQGGKNIQYFGAGTRLSVL.